The present entry profiles one T cell receptor beta chain with its context. These data are taken from a study of radiation and T cells in renal cell carcinoma. The sample's time point: blood 2 weeks post-SBRT. Specified treatment: 15 Gy SBRT to primary tumor, nephrectomy 4 weeks later. Assay used: immunoSEQ multiplex PCR; TCRdb lists only in-frame clones, some missing. Of 120,000 or so clones listed, around 89% are singletons. The sequenced sample was blood, obtained from a patient whose treatment included radiotherapy and nephrectomy. The sequence derives from a woman in her 70s with renal cell carcinoma.

CDR3 residues: CSVQGGGSGYTF. DNA of the CDR3: TGCAGCGTACAGGGGGGAGGTTCTGGCTACACCTTC. The chain carries TRBV29-1 and TRBJ1-2; 8 positions match TRBD1. Germline assignment: CDR1 SQVTM and CDR2 ANQGSEA. V lost 6 bases to trimming and J lost 7 bases; unmatched junction nucleotides: 7. The CDR3 runs 12 residues. Looking up the rest from reference TRBV29-1 and TRBJ1-2 gives the full variable domain: SAVISQKPSRDICQRGTSLTIQCQVDSQVTMMFWYRQQPGQSLTLIATANQGSEATYESGFVIDKFPISRPNLTFSTLTVSNMSPEDSSIYLCSVQGGGSGYTFGSGTRLTVV.